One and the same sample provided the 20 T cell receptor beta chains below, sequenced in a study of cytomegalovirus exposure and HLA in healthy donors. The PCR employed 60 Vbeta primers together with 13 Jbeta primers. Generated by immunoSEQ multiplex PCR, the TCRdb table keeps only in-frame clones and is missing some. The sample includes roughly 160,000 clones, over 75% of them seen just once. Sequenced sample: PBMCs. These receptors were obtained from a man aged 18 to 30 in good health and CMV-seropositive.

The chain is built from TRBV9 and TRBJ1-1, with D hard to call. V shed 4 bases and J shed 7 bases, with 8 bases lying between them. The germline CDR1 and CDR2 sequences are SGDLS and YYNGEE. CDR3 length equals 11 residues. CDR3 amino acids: CASSIPGEAFF. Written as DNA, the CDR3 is TGTGCCAGCAGCATCCCAGGTGAAGCTTTCTTT.

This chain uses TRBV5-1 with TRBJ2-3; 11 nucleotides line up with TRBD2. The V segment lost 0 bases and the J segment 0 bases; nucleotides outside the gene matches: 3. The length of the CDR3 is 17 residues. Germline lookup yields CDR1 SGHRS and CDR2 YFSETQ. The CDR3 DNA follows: TGCGCCAGCAGCTTGGTTTCTAGCGGGGGGAGCACAGATACGCAGTATTTT. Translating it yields CASSLVSSGGSTDTQYF.

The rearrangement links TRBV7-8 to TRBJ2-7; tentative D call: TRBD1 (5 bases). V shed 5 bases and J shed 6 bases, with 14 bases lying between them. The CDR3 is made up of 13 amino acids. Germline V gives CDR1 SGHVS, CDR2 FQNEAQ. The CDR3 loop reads CASSPRQSGEQYF. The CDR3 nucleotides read TGTGCCAGCAGCCCCCGACAGTCCGGCGAGCAGTACTTC. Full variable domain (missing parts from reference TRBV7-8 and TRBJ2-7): GAGVSQSPRYKVAKRGQDVALRCDPISGHVSLFWYQQALGQGPEFLTYFQNEAQLDKSGLPSDRFFAERPEGSVSTLKIQRTQQEDSAVYLCASSPRQSGEQYFGPGTRLTVT.

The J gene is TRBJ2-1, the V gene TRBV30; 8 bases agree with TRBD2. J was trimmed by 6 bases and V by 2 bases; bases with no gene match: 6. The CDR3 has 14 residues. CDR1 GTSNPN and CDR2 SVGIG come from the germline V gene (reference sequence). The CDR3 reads CAWSQGTSLNEQFF. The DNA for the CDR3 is TGTGCCTGGAGTCAGGGGACTAGTCTCAATGAGCAGTTCTTC.

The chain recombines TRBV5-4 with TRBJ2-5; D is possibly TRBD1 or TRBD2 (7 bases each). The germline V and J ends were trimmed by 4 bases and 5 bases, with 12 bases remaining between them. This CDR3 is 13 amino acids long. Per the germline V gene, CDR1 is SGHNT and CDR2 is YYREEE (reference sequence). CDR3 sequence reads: CASSLGGGETQYF. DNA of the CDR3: TGTGCCAGCAGCCTGGGAGGGGGCGAGACCCAGTACTTC.

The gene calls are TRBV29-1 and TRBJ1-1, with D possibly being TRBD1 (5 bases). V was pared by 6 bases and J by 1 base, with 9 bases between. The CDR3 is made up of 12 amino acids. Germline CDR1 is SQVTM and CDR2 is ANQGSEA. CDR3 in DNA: TGCAGCGTCGATACAGGGAACACTGAAGCTTTCTTT. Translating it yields CSVDTGNTEAFF.

CDR3 nucleotide sequence: TGTGCCAGCACCAAGACTAGCGCCTCCTACGAGCAGTACTTC. Translating it yields CASTKTSASYEQYF. The genes are TRBV6-5 and TRBJ2-7, with 8 bases lining up with TRBD2. Per the germline V gene, CDR1 is MNHEY and CDR2 is SVGAGI. V was pared by 7 bases and J by 0 bases, with 5 bases of the junction left unmatched. The CDR3 length is 14 residues.

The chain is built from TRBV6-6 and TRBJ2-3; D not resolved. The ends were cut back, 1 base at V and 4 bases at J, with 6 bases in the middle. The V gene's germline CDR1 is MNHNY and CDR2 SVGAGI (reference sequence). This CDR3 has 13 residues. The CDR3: CASSYLPADTQYF. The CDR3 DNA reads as TGTGCCAGCAGTTACTTACCAGCAGATACGCAGTATTTT.

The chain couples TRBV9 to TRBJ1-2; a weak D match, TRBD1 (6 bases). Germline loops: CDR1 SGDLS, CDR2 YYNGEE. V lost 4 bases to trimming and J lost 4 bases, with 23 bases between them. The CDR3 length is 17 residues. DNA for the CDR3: TGTGCCAGCAGCCCCGGCCTCCTAGACAGGCCGCTCTATGGCTACACCTTC. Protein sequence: CASSPGLLDRPLYGYTF.

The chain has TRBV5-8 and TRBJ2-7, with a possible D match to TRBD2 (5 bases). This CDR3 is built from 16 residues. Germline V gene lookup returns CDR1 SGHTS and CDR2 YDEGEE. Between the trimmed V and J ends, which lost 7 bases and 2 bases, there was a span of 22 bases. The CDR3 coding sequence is TGTGCCAGCCGCTCACCACTAAGCGGATACCCCTACGAGCAGTACTTC. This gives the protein CASRSPLSGYPYEQYF.

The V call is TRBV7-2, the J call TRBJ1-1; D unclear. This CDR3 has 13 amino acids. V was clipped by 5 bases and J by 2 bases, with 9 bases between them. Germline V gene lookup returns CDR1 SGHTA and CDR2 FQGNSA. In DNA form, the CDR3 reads TGTGCCAGCAGCCCCGACTATAACACTGAAGCTTTCTTT. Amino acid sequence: CASSPDYNTEAFF.

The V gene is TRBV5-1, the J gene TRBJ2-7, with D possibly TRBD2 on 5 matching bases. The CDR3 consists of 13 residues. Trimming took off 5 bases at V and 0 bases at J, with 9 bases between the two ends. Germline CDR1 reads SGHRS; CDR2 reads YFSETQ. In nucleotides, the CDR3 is TGCGCCAGCAGGGCGAGGGACTCCTACGAGCAGTACTTC. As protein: CASRARDSYEQYF.

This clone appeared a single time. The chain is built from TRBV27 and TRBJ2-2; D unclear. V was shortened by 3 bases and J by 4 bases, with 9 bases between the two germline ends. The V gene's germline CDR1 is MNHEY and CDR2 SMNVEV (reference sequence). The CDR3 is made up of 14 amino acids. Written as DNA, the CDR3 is TGTGCCAGCAGTTTGGAACAGTTCACCGGGGAGCTGTTTTTT. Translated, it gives CASSLEQFTGELFF.

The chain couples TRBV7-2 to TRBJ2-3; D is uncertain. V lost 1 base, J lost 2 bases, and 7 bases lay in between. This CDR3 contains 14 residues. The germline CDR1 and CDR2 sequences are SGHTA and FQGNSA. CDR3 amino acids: CASSLGVPTDTQYF. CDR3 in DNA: TGTGCCAGCAGCTTAGGCGTACCCACAGATACGCAGTATTTT. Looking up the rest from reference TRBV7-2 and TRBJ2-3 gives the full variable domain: GAGVSQSPSNKVTEKGKDVELRCDPISGHTALYWYRQSLGQGLEFLIYFQGNSAPDKSGLPSDRFSAERTGGSVSTLTIQRTQQEDSAVYLCASSLGVPTDTQYFGPGTRLTVL.

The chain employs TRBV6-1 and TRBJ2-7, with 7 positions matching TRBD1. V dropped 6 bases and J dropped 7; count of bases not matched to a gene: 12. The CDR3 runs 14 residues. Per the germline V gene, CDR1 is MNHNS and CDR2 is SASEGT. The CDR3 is CASRTGTAWREQYF. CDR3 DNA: TGTGCCAGCAGGACCGGGACAGCGTGGAGGGAGCAGTACTTC.

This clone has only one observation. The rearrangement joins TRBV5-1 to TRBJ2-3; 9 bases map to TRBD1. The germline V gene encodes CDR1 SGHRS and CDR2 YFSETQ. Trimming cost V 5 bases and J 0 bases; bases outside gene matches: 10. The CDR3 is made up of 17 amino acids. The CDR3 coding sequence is TGCGCCAGCAGTTCGGCCGGGACAGGGTATAGCACAGATACGCAGTATTTT. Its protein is CASSSAGTGYSTDTQYF.

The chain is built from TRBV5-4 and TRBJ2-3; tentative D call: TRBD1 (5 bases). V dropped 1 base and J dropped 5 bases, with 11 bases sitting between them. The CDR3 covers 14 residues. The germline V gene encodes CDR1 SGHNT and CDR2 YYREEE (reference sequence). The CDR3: CASSLYQGKDTQYF. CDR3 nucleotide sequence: TGTGCCAGCAGCTTGTACCAGGGTAAAGATACGCAGTATTTT.

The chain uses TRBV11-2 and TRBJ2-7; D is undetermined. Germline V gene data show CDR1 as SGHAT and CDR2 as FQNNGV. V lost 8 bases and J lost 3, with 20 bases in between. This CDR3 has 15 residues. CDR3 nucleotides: TGTGCCAGCCTAGGCCTCGGCCTTGACGGCTACGAGCAGTACTTC. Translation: CASLGLGLDGYEQYF.

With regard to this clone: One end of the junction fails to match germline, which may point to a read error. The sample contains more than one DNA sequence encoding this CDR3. The CDR3 DNA is TGTGCCAGCAGTGATACAGGGGTGTATGAGAAACTGTTTTTT. Residues: CASSDTGVYEKLFF. The chain recombines TRBV2 with TRBJ1-4; 7 bases align to TRBD1. CDR1 SNHLY and CDR2 FYNNEI come from the germline V gene. There are 14 residues in the CDR3. The full variable domain, in which reference TRBV2 and TRBJ1-4 provide the parts outside the CDR3, is EPEVTQTPSHQVTQMGQEVILRCVPISNHLYFYWYRQILGQKVEFLVSFYNNEISEKSEIFDDQFSVERPDGSNFTLKIRSTKLEDSAMYFCASSDTGVYEKLFFGSGTQLSVL.

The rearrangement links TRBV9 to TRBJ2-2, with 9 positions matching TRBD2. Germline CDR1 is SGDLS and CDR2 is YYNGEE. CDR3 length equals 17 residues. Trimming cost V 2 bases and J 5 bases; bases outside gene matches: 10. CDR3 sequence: CASSVPSGVSLTGELFF. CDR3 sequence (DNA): TGTGCCAGCAGCGTTCCTAGCGGGGTTTCTTTGACCGGGGAGCTGTTTTTT.